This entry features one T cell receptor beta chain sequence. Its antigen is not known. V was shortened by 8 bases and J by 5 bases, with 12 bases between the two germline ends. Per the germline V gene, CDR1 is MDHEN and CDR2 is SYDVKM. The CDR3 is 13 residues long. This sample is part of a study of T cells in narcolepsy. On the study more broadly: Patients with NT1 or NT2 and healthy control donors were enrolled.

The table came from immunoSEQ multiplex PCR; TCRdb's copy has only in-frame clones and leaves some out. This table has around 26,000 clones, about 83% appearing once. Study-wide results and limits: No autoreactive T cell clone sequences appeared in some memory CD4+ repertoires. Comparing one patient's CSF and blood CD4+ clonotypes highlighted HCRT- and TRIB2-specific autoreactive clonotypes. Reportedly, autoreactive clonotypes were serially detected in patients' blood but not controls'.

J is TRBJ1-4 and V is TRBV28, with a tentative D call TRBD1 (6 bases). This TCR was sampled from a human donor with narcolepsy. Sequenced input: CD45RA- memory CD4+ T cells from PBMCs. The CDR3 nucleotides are TGTGCCAGCCAGGGGACCCCGAATGAAAAACTGTTTTTT. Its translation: CASQGTPNEKLFF.